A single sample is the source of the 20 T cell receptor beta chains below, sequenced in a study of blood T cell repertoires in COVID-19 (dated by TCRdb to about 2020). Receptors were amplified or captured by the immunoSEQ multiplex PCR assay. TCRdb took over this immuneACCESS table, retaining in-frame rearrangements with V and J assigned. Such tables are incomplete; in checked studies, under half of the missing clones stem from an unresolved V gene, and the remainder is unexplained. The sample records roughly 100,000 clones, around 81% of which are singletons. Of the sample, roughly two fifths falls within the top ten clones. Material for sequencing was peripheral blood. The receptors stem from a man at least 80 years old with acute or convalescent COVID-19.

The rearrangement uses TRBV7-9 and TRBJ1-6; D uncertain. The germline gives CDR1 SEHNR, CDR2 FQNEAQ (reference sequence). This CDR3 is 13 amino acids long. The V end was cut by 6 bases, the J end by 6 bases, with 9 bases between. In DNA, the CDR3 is TGTGCCAGCAGTACTGAGGGTAATTCACCCCTCCACTTT. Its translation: CASSTEGNSPLHF.

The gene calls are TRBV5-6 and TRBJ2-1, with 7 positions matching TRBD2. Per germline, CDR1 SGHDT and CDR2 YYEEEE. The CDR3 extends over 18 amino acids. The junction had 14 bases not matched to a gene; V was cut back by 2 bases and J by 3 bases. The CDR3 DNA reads TGTGCCAGCAGCTTTTCAGCGGGAAACCCGGGGTTCTACAATGAGCAGTTCTTC. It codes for CASSFSAGNPGFYNEQFF.

Here the CDR3 DNA reads TGTGCCTGGAATTTTCCGGGACAGGGGACTCAGCCCCAGCATTTT. This gives the protein CAWNFPGQGTQPQHF. The rearrangement uses TRBV30 and TRBJ1-5; TRBD1 aligns across 10 bases. Germline CDR1 is GTSNPN and CDR2 is SVGIG (reference sequence). J gave up 6 bases and V 4 bases, and 9 bases lay outside the gene matches. The CDR3 length is 15 residues.

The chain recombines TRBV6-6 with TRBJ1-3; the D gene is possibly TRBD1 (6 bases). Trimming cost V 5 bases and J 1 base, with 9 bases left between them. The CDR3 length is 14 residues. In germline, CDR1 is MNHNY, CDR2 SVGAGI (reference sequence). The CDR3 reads CASSTGLSGNTIYF. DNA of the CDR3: TGTGCCAGCAGTACAGGGTTGTCTGGAAACACCATATATTTT.

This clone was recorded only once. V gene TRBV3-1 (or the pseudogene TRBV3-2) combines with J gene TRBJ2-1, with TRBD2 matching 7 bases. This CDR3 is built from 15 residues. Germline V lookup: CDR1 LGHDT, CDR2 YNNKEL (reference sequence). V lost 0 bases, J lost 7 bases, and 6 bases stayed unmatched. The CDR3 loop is CASSQELAPGNEQFF. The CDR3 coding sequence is TGTGCCAGCAGCCAAGAACTAGCGCCGGGGAATGAGCAGTTCTTC.

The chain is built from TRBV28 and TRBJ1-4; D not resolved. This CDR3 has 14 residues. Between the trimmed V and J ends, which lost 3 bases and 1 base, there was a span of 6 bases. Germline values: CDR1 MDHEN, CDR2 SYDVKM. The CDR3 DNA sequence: TGTGCCAGCAGTTTGACACAAACTAATGAAAAACTGTTTTTT. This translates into CASSLTQTNEKLFF.

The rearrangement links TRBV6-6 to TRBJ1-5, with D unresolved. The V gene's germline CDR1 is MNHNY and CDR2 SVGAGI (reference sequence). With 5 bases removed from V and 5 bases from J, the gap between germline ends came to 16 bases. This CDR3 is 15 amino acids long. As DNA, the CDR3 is TGTGCCAGCAGTATACAGTTATCGCAATATCAGCCCCAGCATTTT. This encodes CASSIQLSQYQPQHF.

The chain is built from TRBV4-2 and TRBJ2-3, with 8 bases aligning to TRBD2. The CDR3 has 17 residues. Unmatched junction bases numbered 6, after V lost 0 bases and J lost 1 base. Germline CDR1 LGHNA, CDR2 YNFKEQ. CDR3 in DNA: TGTGCCAGCAGCCAAGAAACTAGCGGCCAAGGCACAGATACGCAGTATTTT. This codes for CASSQETSGQGTDTQYF.

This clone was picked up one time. The CDR3: CASSLDRRGNEAFF. DNA for the CDR3: TGTGCCAGCAGTTTGGACAGAAGAGGGAATGAAGCTTTCTTT. J is TRBJ1-1 and V is TRBV27; D possibly corresponds to TRBD1 (6 bases). The CDR3 totals 14 residues. Trimming took 3 bases from V and 7 from J, leaving 15 bases between them. Germline V gene sequence: CDR1 MNHEY, CDR2 SMNVEV (reference sequence).

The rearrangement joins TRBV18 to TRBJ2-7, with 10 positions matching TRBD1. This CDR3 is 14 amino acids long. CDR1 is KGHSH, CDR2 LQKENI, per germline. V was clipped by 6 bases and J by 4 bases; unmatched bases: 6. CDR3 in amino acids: CASSGQGGSYEQYF. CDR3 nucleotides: TGTGCCAGCTCCGGACAGGGGGGGTCTTACGAGCAGTACTTC.

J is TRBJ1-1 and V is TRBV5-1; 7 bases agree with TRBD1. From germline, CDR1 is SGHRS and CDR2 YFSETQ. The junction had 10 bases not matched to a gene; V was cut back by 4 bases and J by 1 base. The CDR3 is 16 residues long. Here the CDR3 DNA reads TGCGCCAGCAGCCCAAATTCAGGGGGATCGAACACTGAAGCTTTCTTT. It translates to CASSPNSGGSNTEAFF.

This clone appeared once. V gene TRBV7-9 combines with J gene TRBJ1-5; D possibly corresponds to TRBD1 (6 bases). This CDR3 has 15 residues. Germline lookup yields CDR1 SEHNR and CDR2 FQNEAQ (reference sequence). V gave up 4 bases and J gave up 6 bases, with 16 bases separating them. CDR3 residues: CASSSQGLGGQPQHF. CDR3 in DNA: TGTGCCAGCAGCTCCCAGGGGCTAGGGGGTCAGCCCCAGCATTTT.

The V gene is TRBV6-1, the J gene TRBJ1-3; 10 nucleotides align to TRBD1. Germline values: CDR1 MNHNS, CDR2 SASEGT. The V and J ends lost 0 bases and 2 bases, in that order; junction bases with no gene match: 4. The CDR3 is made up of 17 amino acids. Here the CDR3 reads CASSEALGTGAGNTIYF. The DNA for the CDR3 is TGTGCCAGCAGTGAAGCGCTTGGGACAGGGGCTGGAAACACCATATATTTT.

In DNA, the CDR3 is TGCGCCAGCAGCTTGGACGAGACCGGGGAGCTGTTTTTT. Its translation is CASSLDETGELFF. The chain employs TRBV5-1 and TRBJ2-2; D gene unclear. The germline gives CDR1 SGHRS, CDR2 YFSETQ. Trimming shortened V by 0 bases and J by 5 bases, and 5 bases separated the two germline ends. The CDR3 covers 13 residues.

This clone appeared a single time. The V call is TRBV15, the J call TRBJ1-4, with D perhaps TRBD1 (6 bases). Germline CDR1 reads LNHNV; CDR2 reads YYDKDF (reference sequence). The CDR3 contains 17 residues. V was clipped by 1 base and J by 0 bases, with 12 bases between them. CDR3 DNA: TGTGCCACCAGCAGAGGAAGGGGGTTTGCAACTAATGAAAAACTGTTTTTT. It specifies CATSRGRGFATNEKLFF. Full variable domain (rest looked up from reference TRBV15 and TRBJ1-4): DAMVIQNPRYQVTQFGKPVTLSCSQTLNHNVMYWYQQKSSQAPKLLFHYYDKDFNNEADTPDNFQSRRPNTSFCFLDIRSPGLGDTAMYLCATSRGRGFATNEKLFFGSGTQLSVL.

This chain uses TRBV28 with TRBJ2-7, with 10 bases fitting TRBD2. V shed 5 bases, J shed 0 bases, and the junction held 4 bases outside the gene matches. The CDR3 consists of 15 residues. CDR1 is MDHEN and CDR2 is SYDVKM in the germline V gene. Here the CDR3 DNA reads TGTGCCAGCAGTCCGAGCGGGAGGGCCTCCTACGAGCAGTACTTC. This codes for CASSPSGRASYEQYF.

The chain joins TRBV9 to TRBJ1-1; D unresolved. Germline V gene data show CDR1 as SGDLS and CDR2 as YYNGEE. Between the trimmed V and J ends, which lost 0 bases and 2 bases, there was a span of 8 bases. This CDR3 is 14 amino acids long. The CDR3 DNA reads TGTGCCAGCAGCGTAGGAACACCTAACACTGAAGCTTTCTTT. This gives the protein CASSVGTPNTEAFF. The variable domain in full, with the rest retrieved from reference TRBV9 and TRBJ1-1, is DSGVTQTPKHLITATGQRVTLRCSPRSGDLSVYWYQQSLDQGLQFLIQYYNGEERAKGNILERFSAQQFPDLHSELNLSSLELGDSALYFCASSVGTPNTEAFFGQGTRLTVV.

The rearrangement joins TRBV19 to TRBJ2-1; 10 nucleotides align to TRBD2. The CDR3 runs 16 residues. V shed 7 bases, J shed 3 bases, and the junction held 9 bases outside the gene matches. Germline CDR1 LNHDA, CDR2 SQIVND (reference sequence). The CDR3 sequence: CASKRDPSGGYNEQFF. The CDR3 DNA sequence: TGTGCCAGTAAAAGGGACCCTAGCGGGGGCTACAATGAGCAGTTCTTC.

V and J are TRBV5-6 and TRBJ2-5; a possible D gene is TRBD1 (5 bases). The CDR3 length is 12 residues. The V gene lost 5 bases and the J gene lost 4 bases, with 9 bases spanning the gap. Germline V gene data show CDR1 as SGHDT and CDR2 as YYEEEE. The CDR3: CASRGQGETQYF. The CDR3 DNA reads TGTGCCAGCAGGGGCCAGGGAGAGACCCAGTACTTC.

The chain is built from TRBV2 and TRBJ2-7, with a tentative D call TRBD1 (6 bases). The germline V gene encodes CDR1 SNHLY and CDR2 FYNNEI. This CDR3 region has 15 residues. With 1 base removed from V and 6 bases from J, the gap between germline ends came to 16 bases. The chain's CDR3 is CASSEVSRDTLEQYF. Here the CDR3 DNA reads TGTGCCAGCAGTGAAGTAAGCCGGGACACTCTCGAGCAGTACTTC.